This is a list of T cell receptor beta chains from one sample in a study of blood T cell repertoires in COVID-19. Measured with immunoSEQ multiplex PCR; TCRdb has only the in-frame clones, and not every one. The sample includes about 210,000 clones, around 83% seen only once; the top ten take roughly 2.9%. The sample consisted of peripheral blood. All receptors derive from a man aged 50-60 years with active or convalescent COVID-19. The conserved cysteine and the conserved F or W are not part of the CDR3 here. Clone size is not always given. Where it is, it says once, few, many or a class for expanded clones.

clone size,V gene,CDR3 protein
few,TRBV19,ATGNGHEQETQY
-,TRBV28,ASSLTSGGTYEQY
-,TRBV5-1,ASVWKGATDTQY
few,TRBV4-1,ASSQEWETNEKLF
-,TRBV29-1,SVEEGGSYEQY
-,TRBV20-1,SASFASGYGYT
-,TRBV7-9,ASSDGETGSSDEQY
-,TRBV25-1,ASSALGTRDTLTGELF
-,TRBV11-3,ASSLQSGGRDTQY
-,TRBV19,ASSIVEGRNTEAF
-,TRBV11-2,ASSRDRGATPLH
-,TRBV28,ASSRFSGGRGGTGEQF
-,TRBV10-3,AISETTGTGWYEQY
few,TRBV25-1,ASSEYRGEAF
-,TRBV10-3,AISDPTVPIPGNTIY
-,TRBV6-5,ASSYLSGTNEKLF
-,TRBV11-3,ASSPGTGGYGYT
once,TRBV27,ASRPGLAGEQF
-,TRBV19,ASTPRGGDSGNTIY
-,TRBV6-5,ASRGQGGYGYT
-,TRBV2,AVRGGEEETQY
-,TRBV28,ASSILREVSEGYT
few,TRBV2,ASNKGRTEGELF
-,TRBV27,ASSSWGRQGANEQF
-,TRBV14,ASSLAGTGVYGYT
-,TRBV10-2,ASSEWGGRYNSPLH
-,TRBV7-6,ASSLVGTAYNSPLH
-,TRBV27,ASSSSGGTEAF
-,TRBV19,ASSITDNQPQH